Below, one T cell receptor (beta chain) is given with its context. Its antigen is not identified. Researchers ran the PCR with 60 Vbeta and 13 Jbeta primers. Assay: immunoSEQ multiplex PCR; the TCRdb copy retains only in-frame clones and omits some. This sample has around 110,000 clones; about two thirds occur once, and the top ten carry 2.5% to 3%. Germline CDR1 and CDR2: MDHEN and SYDVKM. Losses at the gene ends were 4 bases for V and 6 bases for J; bases not matched to a gene: 2. The length of the CDR3 is 13 residues. The sample is drawn from a study of cytomegalovirus exposure and HLA in healthy donors. Whole-study results and caveats: According to the study, roughly 160 TCR beta chains were cytomegalovirus-associated. TCR sequences were mostly rare, though some public TCRs occurred in many donors. Follow-up analysis later connected one missense variant in DCLRE1C with trimming of TCR beta V- and J-genes.

Sequenced: PBMCs. The clonotype originates from a female donor in good health and CMV-seronegative. The genes are TRBV28 and TRBJ2-7; TRBD1 aligns across 11 bases. CDR3 loop: CASSSGTGGEQYF. The DNA for the CDR3 is TGTGCCAGCAGTTCCGGGACAGGGGGCGAGCAGTACTTC.